These 25 T cell receptor beta chains were all obtained from the same sample, sequenced in a study of cytomegalovirus exposure and HLA in healthy donors. PCR used 60 Vbeta primers and 13 Jbeta primers. The protocol was immunoSEQ multiplex PCR, while the TCRdb copy is restricted to in-frame clones and leaves out a portion. Counted here are 180,000 or so clones, roughly 77% occurring once; the ten biggest clones make up 1.5% to 2%. Sample: PBMCs. The origin of the receptors is a woman younger than 45 in good health and CMV-seronegative.

This clone was picked up a small number of times. This chain links TRBV29-1 with TRBJ2-3; 7 bases map to TRBD2. The CDR3 is made up of 13 amino acids. V gave up 8 bases and J gave up 2 bases; unmatched junction bases: 7. CDR1 is SQVTM and CDR2 is ANQGSEA in the germline V gene. In DNA form, the CDR3 reads TGCAGCCAGAGGGAGGGAGCCACAGATACGCAGTATTTT. Its translation: CSQREGATDTQYF.

The J gene is TRBJ2-7, the V gene TRBV9, with D maybe TRBD1 (5 bases). V was pared by 0 bases and J by 2 bases, with 9 bases between. Germline V CDR1 and CDR2: SGDLS, YYNGEE. The CDR3 runs 14 residues. In nucleotides, the CDR3 is TGTGCCAGCAGCGTAGGCAGGGTGCCCTACGAGCAGTACTTC. Translated, it gives CASSVGRVPYEQYF.

There are a few counts of this clone. The rearrangement uses TRBV5-1 and TRBJ2-7, with TRBD1 matching over 9 bases. J lost 1 base, V lost 0 bases, and 5 bases had no gene match. The CDR3 extends over 16 amino acids. CDR1 and CDR2 from the germline V gene are SGHRS and YFSETQ. The CDR3 region is CASSLAIGTGSYEQYF. The CDR3 DNA reads as TGCGCCAGCAGCTTGGCTATAGGGACAGGGTCCTACGAGCAGTACTTC.

The sample holds a few counts of this clone. The chain uses TRBV2 and TRBJ1-1, with 7 positions matching TRBD1. V dropped 6 bases and J dropped 4; count of bases not matched to a gene: 8. CDR1 and CDR2 (germline): SNHLY, FYNNEI. This CDR3 has 14 amino acids. As DNA, the CDR3 is TGTGCCAGCAGCGAACAGGGGAAATTCACTGAAGCTTTCTTT. Translation gives CASSEQGKFTEAFF.

J is TRBJ2-3 and V is TRBV7-6, with 7 bases fitting TRBD1. The junction had 10 bases not matched to a gene; V was cut back by 4 bases and J by 3 bases. Germline values: CDR1 SGHVS, CDR2 FNYEAQ. The CDR3 is made up of 16 amino acids. CDR3 residues: CASSSAPGQTTDTQYF. The CDR3 region has the DNA TGTGCCAGCAGCTCGGCCCCGGGACAGACAACAGATACGCAGTATTTT. Full variable domain (outside the CDR3, taken from reference TRBV7-6 and TRBJ2-3): GAGVSQSPRYKVTKRGQDVALRCDPISGHVSLYWYRQALGQGPEFLTYFNYEAQQDKSGLPNDRFSAERPEGSISTLTIQRTEQRDSAMYRCASSSAPGQTTDTQYFGPGTRLTVL.

The chain combines TRBV9 with TRBJ2-3, with D tentatively TRBD1 (5 bases). Trimming left V 4 bases short and J 2 bases short, with 11 bases between. The CDR3 is 14 amino acids. Germline lookup yields CDR1 SGDLS and CDR2 YYNGEE. In DNA, the CDR3 is TGTGCCAGCAGCATCGACAGTTCCACAGATACGCAGTATTTT. Translation: CASSIDSSTDTQYF.

CDR3 in DNA: TGTGCCAGCAGCCCTGTGGGGAGTTCCTACGAGCAGTACTTC. This sequence encodes CASSPVGSSYEQYF. The gene calls are TRBV9 and TRBJ2-7; weak D call: TRBD2 (5 bases). Germline values: CDR1 SGDLS, CDR2 YYNGEE. With 4 bases removed from V and 1 base from J, the gap between germline ends came to 12 bases. The CDR3 length is 14 residues.

This clone came up a few times. The gene calls are TRBV6-5 and TRBJ1-2, with D possibly being TRBD1 (5 bases). CDR3 length equals 13 residues. Trimming removed 6 bases from V and 4 bases from J, with 12 bases in between. The germline V gene encodes CDR1 MNHEY and CDR2 SVGAGI. CDR3 coding DNA: TGTGCCAGCAGGTCAGGGATCCTCTATGGCTACACCTTC. Translated, it gives CASRSGILYGYTF.

The chain links TRBV5-1 to TRBJ2-1; 7 nucleotides line up with TRBD2. The germline V gene encodes CDR1 SGHRS and CDR2 YFSETQ. This CDR3 spans 14 amino acids. Losses at the gene ends were 0 bases for V and 6 bases for J; bases not matched to a gene: 3. The chain's CDR3 is CASSLGGGINEQFF. The DNA of the CDR3 is TGCGCCAGCAGCTTGGGGGGGGGAATCAATGAGCAGTTCTTC. Combining the CDR3 with reference TRBV5-1 and TRBJ2-1 gives the whole variable domain KAGVTQTPRYLIKTRGQQVTLSCSPISGHRSVSWYQQTPGQGLQFLFEYFSETQRNKGNFPGRFSGRQFSNSRSEMNVSTLELGDSALYLCASSLGGGINEQFFGPGTRLTVL.

This chain uses TRBV6-5 with TRBJ2-1; a possible D gene is TRBD2 (6 bases). The V end lost 6 bases, the J end lost 9 bases, and 21 bases lay between the germline ends. Germline CDR1 and CDR2: MNHEY and SVGAGI. This CDR3 is 15 amino acids long. CDR3 amino acids: CASSRTPSVGPEQFF. CDR3 in DNA: TGTGCCAGCAGCCGAACTCCTAGCGTAGGCCCTGAGCAGTTCTTC.

There are a few counts of this clone. The gene calls are TRBV15 and TRBJ2-7; possibly TRBD1 for D (5 bases). V was clipped by 3 bases and J by 5 bases, with 17 bases between them. The CDR3 is made up of 15 amino acids. Germline CDR1 is LNHNV and CDR2 is YYDKDF (reference sequence). The CDR3 loop is CATSRVTALANEQYF. CDR3 nucleotides: TGTGCCACCAGCAGGGTGACAGCATTAGCCAACGAGCAGTACTTC. The full variable domain, with the rest looked up from reference TRBV15 and TRBJ2-7, is DAMVIQNPRYQVTQFGKPVTLSCSQTLNHNVMYWYQQKSSQAPKLLFHYYDKDFNNEADTPDNFQSRRPNTSFCFLDIRSPGLGDTAMYLCATSRVTALANEQYFGPGTRLTVT.

This sequence joins TRBV4-1 and TRBJ1-4, with a weak D call TRBD1 (5 bases). This CDR3 has 16 amino acids. V lost 1 base and J 2 bases, leaving 11 bases between the germline ends. Germline CDR1 and CDR2: MGHRA and YSYEKL. The CDR3 DNA is TGCGCCAGCAGCCAAGTATGGGGCCAGACTAATGAAAAACTGTTTTTT. Translation: CASSQVWGQTNEKLFF.

The rearrangement links TRBV18 to TRBJ2-1; TRBD1 agrees at 10 bases. The CDR3 runs to 14 residues. Germline V gene data show CDR1 as KGHSH and CDR2 as LQKENI. The V gene end was trimmed by 5 bases and the J gene end by 7 bases; junction bases not matched to a gene: 5. CDR3 DNA: TGTGCCAGCTCAGCGGGACAGGGGAATAATGAGCAGTTCTTC. Translated, it gives CASSAGQGNNEQFF.

This clone was seen once. V and J are TRBV5-6 and TRBJ2-7, with 7 bases lining up with TRBD1. This CDR3 is built from 15 residues. Trimming removed 5 bases from V and 0 bases from J; junction bases left unmatched: 8. CDR1 and CDR2 (germline): SGHDT, YYEEEE. The chain's CDR3 is CASRTTGESSYEQYF. CDR3 nucleotides: TGTGCCAGCAGGACTACAGGGGAGAGCTCCTACGAGCAGTACTTC.

CDR3 amino acids: CASRVPQINQPQHF. Written as DNA, the CDR3 is TGTGCCAGCAGGGTCCCGCAGATTAATCAGCCCCAGCATTTT. This chain connects TRBV2 to TRBJ1-5; D not resolved. The germline V gene has CDR1 SNHLY and CDR2 FYNNEI. The CDR3 runs 14 residues. The V end was cut by 6 bases, the J end by 4 bases, with 13 bases between.

The rearrangement uses TRBV30 and TRBJ2-7, with D possibly TRBD2 on 5 matching bases. The germline V and J ends were trimmed by 4 bases and 4 bases, with 11 bases remaining between them. This CDR3 is built from 12 residues. Germline CDR1 and CDR2: GTSNPN and SVGIG (reference sequence). The CDR3 reads CAWIKDSYEQYF. The CDR3 DNA reads as TGTGCCTGGATAAAGGACTCGTACGAGCAGTACTTC.

V gene TRBV6-5 combines with J gene TRBJ1-5; 10 bases are a match to TRBD1. The CDR3 totals 15 residues. J lost 6 bases, V lost 0 bases, and 2 bases had no gene match. CDR1 MNHEY and CDR2 SVGAGI come from the germline V gene. The CDR3 is CASSYSTGGGQPQHF. CDR3 nucleotides: TGTGCCAGCAGTTACTCGACAGGGGGCGGTCAGCCCCAGCATTTT.

The chain joins TRBV19 to TRBJ1-5; 10 bases match TRBD1. Germline V gene sequence: CDR1 LNHDA, CDR2 SQIVND (reference sequence). The trim removed 6 bases at V and 4 bases at J, leaving 3 bases unmatched. This CDR3 comprises 14 residues. DNA of the CDR3: TGTGCCAGTAGGGGACAGGGGTGGAATCAGCCCCAGCATTTT. It is translated as CASRGQGWNQPQHF.

The chain links TRBV10-3 to TRBJ1-2; maybe TRBD1 (5 bases). V dropped 7 bases and J dropped 3 bases, with 15 bases sitting between them. The CDR3 sequence is 14 residues long. CDR1 and CDR2 (germline): ENHRY, SYGVKD. The CDR3: CAIKSGTQDYGYTF. CDR3 nucleotide sequence: TGTGCCATCAAAAGCGGGACGCAGGACTATGGCTACACCTTC.

The chain recombines TRBV15 with TRBJ1-5; 7 bases map to TRBD1. The CDR3 contains 12 residues. Germline assignment: CDR1 LNHNV and CDR2 YYDKDF (reference sequence). J lost 4 bases, V lost 6 bases, and 0 bases had no gene match. CDR3 sequence: CATRDRNQPQHF. CDR3 DNA: TGTGCCACCAGGGACAGGAATCAGCCCCAGCATTTT.

This chain connects TRBV19 to TRBJ2-1, with a weak D call TRBD2 (6 bases). This CDR3 contains 15 residues. Germline V gives CDR1 LNHDA, CDR2 SQIVND (reference sequence). Trimming left V 5 bases short and J 6 bases short, with 17 bases between. The CDR3 nucleotides read TGTGCCAGTAGTCCCCCCGGGGGTTGGGGCAATGAGCAGTTCTTC. Its protein is CASSPPGGWGNEQFF.

CDR3 protein: CASATTGGVNEKLFF. The CDR3 nucleotides are TGTGCCAGCGCCACAACAGGGGGAGTTAATGAAAAACTGTTTTTT. The chain combines TRBV25-1 with TRBJ1-4; 8 nucleotides match TRBD1. Looked up from germline, CDR1 is MGHDK and CDR2 is SYGVNS. The CDR3 totals 15 residues. Trimming took 8 bases from V and 4 from J; bases not matched to a gene: 9.

The rearrangement joins TRBV18 to TRBJ1-5, with 8 positions matching TRBD1. Germline loops: CDR1 KGHSH, CDR2 LQKENI. V lost 2 bases to trimming and J lost 5 bases; unmatched junction nucleotides: 8. This CDR3 is 16 amino acids long. The CDR3 region is CASSPVGTGIDQPQHF. The CDR3 DNA reads TGTGCCAGCTCACCAGTCGGGACAGGCATTGATCAGCCCCAGCATTTT.

V gene TRBV19 combines with J gene TRBJ1-1, with unresolved D. The V end lost 3 bases, the J end lost 1 base, and 15 bases lay between the germline ends. CDR1 LNHDA and CDR2 SQIVND come from the germline V gene (reference sequence). The CDR3 extends over 16 amino acids. DNA of the CDR3: TGTGCCAGTAGTATTTTAATCGTTGGGAGGAACACTGAAGCTTTCTTT. Protein product: CASSILIVGRNTEAFF. Filled out from reference TRBV19 and TRBJ1-1, the complete variable domain reads DGGITQSPKYLFRKEGQNVTLSCEQNLNHDAMYWYRQDPGQGLRLIYYSQIVNDFQKGDIAEGYSVSREKKESFPLTVTSAQKNPTAFYLCASSILIVGRNTEAFFGQGTRLTVV.

To note about this clone: Other DNA sequences of this sample code for an identical CDR3. V usage is TRBV19 and J usage is TRBJ1-4; D is undetermined. Germline CDR1 LNHDA, CDR2 SQIVND (reference sequence). V lost 5 bases and J 5 bases, leaving 9 bases between the germline ends. The CDR3 loop spans 13 amino acids. Here the CDR3 DNA reads TGTGCCAGTAGTCGTCAGTTGAATGAAAAACTGTTTTTT. It codes for CASSRQLNEKLFF. Full variable domain (outside the CDR3, taken from reference TRBV19 and TRBJ1-4): DGGITQSPKYLFRKEGQNVTLSCEQNLNHDAMYWYRQDPGQGLRLIYYSQIVNDFQKGDIAEGYSVSREKKESFPLTVTSAQKNPTAFYLCASSRQLNEKLFFGSGTQLSVL.